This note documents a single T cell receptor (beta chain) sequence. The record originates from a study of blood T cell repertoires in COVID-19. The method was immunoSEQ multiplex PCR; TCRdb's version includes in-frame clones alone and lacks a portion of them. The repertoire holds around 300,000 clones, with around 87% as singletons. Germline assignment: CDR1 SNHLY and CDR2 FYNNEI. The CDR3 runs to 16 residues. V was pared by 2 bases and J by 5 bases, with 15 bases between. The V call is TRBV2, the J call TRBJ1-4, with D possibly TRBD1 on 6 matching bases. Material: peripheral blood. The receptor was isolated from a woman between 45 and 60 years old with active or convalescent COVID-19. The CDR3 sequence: CASSERGGLGNEKLFF. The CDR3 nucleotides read TGTGCCAGCAGTGAACGGGGGGGCTTAGGGAATGAAAAACTGTTTTTT.